The subject of this entry is one T cell receptor (beta chain). The antigen remains unidentified. Sorting that relied on CD45RO/CCR7/CD25/CD127/CD95/CD27 yielded CD4+ naive, central memory, regulatory and stem cell-like memory cells. These data are taken from a study of beta chain features in type 1 diabetes. General study points: Any HLA effect on TCRB rearrangement was left unresolved by small sub-analyses. All four CD4+ subsets from Type 1 diabetes patients carried moderately but significantly shorter TCRB CDR3s.

Since all of the isolated RNA was reverse transcribed, expressed TCRB transcripts were what got sequenced. Only in-frame clones appear in the TCRdb table, and some are missing; sequencing was by immunoSEQ multiplex PCR. The repertoire holds 450,000 to 550,000 clones, with approximately 28% as singletons. Germline-derived CDR1 and CDR2 are SGHDN and FVKESK. The CDR3 extends over 14 amino acids. V trimming: 4 bases; J trimming: 6 bases; junction bases outside the gene matches: 5. Sequencing used naive CD4+ T cells from blood. This receptor was identified in a man between 18 and 35 years old in good health. This chain uses TRBV14 with TRBJ2-1, with 8 bases that match TRBD1. This chain's CDR3 is CASSRHTGGNEQFF. CDR3 DNA: TGTGCCAGCAGCCGTCACACAGGGGGCAATGAGCAGTTCTTC.